The clone carrying this T cell receptor (beta chain) was counted between two and nine times. The antigen is undetermined. Data came from immunoSEQ multiplex PCR; TCRdb stores just in-frame clones and leaves some out. The sample holds approximately 150,000 clones, 77% seen once. The sample comes from a study of cytotoxic CD8 clonotypes in ibrutinib-treated CLL. Study-wide points: A difference in sampling times existed between sustained-remission and progressing patients.

The V and J ends lost 2 bases and 11 bases, in that order; junction bases with no gene match: 6. CDR3 length: 14 residues. The germline V gene encodes CDR1 MNHEY and CDR2 SVGAGI. The V call is TRBV6-5, the J call TRBJ1-6; 7 positions match TRBD1. The sample consisted of PBMCs, taken after 12 months of ibrutinib treatment. The receptor comes from a human donor with chronic lymphocytic leukemia. The CDR3 region is CASSYGQERPPLHF. Here the CDR3 DNA reads TGTGCCAGCAGTTACGGACAGGAAAGGCCACCCCTCCACTTT.